The clone carrying this TCR beta chain was counted a few times. These data come from a study of T cell repertoires in cytomegalovirus infection. TCRdb re-analysed the reads in MiXCR, keeping a single row per CDR3 protein. The sample lists nearly 650,000 distinct CDR3 sequences; roughly 24% were seen once. From germline, CDR1 is MNHEY and CDR2 SMNVEV (reference sequence). The J segment lost 5 bases and the V segment lost 1 base, leaving 5 bases of the junction unmatched. The CDR3 spans 15 residues. The TCR originated in a human donor in good health (CMV status not recorded). Some clones in this sample may be carry-over from other donors' samples. J is TRBJ2-5 and V is TRBV27; 9 nucleotides line up with TRBD1. Sample: CD8+ T cells from PBMCs. CDR3 coding DNA: TGTGCCAGCAGTTTATTCACAGGGGGCTGGGAGACCCAGTACTTC. Its translation is CASSLFTGGWETQYF.